A selection of T cell receptor beta chains follows, all from one sample in a study of T cells in Graves' hyperthyroidism and ophthalmopathy. Using its own MiXCR run on the multiplex PCR reads, TCRdb lists one record per CDR3 protein. In the table there are 350,000 to 500,000 distinct CDR3 sequences, roughly an eighth of which are singletons. The specimen sequenced was blood. These TCRs come from a woman younger than 35 with Graves' hyperthyroidism. CDR3s include the opening cysteine and the closing phenylalanine or tryptophan. D genes are given only for firm matches. Clone size is not always given. Where it is, it says once, few, many or a class for expanded clones.

clone size	J gene	D gene	V gene	CDR3 DNA	CDR3 protein
many	TRBJ2-7	TRBD1	TRBV7-2	TGTGCCAGCAGCTTAGTCGAGGGGGCAGGAGACGAGCAGTACTTC	CASSLVEGAGDEQYF
many	TRBJ2-1	.	TRBV5-1	TGCGCCAGCAGCTTCTCCCATAATGAGCAGTTCTTC	CASSFSHNEQFF
.	TRBJ1-5	TRBD1	TRBV16	TGTGCCAGCAGCCAGAGGGACAGGGGGATTAGGCAGCCCCAGCATTTT	CASSQRDRGIRQPQHF
few	TRBJ2-1	TRBD2	TRBV5-8	TGTGCCAGCAGCTTGGGAGCCGGCGGGAGGGCTACTGAGCAGTTCTTC	CASSLGAGGRATEQFF
.	TRBJ2-7	.	TRBV30	TGTGCCTGGAGCCTACGGGGGCCCTACGAGCAGTACTTC	CAWSLRGPYEQYF
many	TRBJ2-5	.	TRBV7-2	TGTGCCAGCAGCTTAGGACACAACCAAGAGACCCAGTACTTC	CASSLGHNQETQYF
many	TRBJ2-5	.	TRBV7-8	TGTGCCAGCAGCCAACGGAGGATCCCCCGGGGAGAGACCCAGTACTTC	CASSQRRIPRGETQYF
many	TRBJ1-1	.	TRBV20-1	TGCAGTGCAGAGCTGAACACTGAAGCTTTCTTT	CSAELNTEAFF
few	TRBJ1-4	.	TRBV20-1	TGCAGTGCCCGATCGGTGAATGAAAAACTGTTTTTT	CSARSVNEKLFF
few	TRBJ1-4	TRBD1	TRBV4-3	TGCGCCAGCAGCCGGAATCAGGGGGCTGGGGAAAAACTGTTTTTT	CASSRNQGAGEKLFF
many	TRBJ2-1	.	TRBV9	TGTGCCAGCAGCGTAGTTGGTAGGAATGAGCAGTTCTTC	CASSVVGRNEQFF
.	TRBJ1-1	.	TRBV29-1	TGCAGCGTGGACGAGAAGAACACTGAAGCTTTCTTT	CSVDEKNTEAFF
many	TRBJ2-1	.	TRBV12-3/TRBV12-4	TGTGCCACCATTAACAGGGTCTCCTACAATGAGCAGTTCTTC	CATINRVSYNEQFF
.	TRBJ2-7	TRBD1	TRBV29-1	TGCAGCGTTGCCCCAGGGGGAAGCTACGAGCAGTACTTC	CSVAPGGSYEQYF
many	TRBJ2-2	TRBD2	TRBV30	TGTGCCTGGAGGGGAGGGGCCGGGGAGCTGTTTTTT	CAWRGGAGELFF
few	TRBJ2-2	.	TRBV6-1	TGTGCCAGCGGGATTACAGGGTTCACCGGGGAGCTGTTTTTT	CASGITGFTGELFF
.	TRBJ2-5	.	TRBV11-2	TGTGCCAGCAGCTCTCTAGCCGGGGGAGTAGAGACCCAGTACTTC	CASSSLAGGVETQYF